This TCR beta chain was captured in a study of radiation and T cells in renal cell carcinoma. Overall study: Nephrectomy followed 15 Gy stereotactic body radiation by 4 weeks.

The repertoire was sequenced with immunoSEQ multiplex PCR; TCRdb's copy has only in-frame clones and lacks some. The sample includes around 94,000 clones, about 86% of them seen just once. The time point denotes: baseline pretreatment blood. Treatment meaning: 15 Gy SBRT to primary tumor, nephrectomy 4 weeks later. The V gene lost 1 base and the J gene lost 7 bases, with 9 bases spanning the gap. The CDR3 spans 13 residues. The germline CDR1 and CDR2 sequences are SGHNT and YYREEE (reference sequence). The study's findings and limits: Top tumor clonotypes rose in blood 2 weeks post-radiation, then contracted.

Remarks on this clone: Antigen specificity is unknown.

The V and J genes are TRBV5-4 and TRBJ2-1; D gene ambiguous. The sequencing used blood, collected from a patient whose treatment included radiotherapy and nephrectomy. The sequence came from a man over 45 with renal cell carcinoma. The CDR3 nucleotides are TGTGCCAGCAGCTTGTATTGGCAGAATGAGCAGTTCTTC. Translated: CASSLYWQNEQFF. The full variable domain, completed using reference TRBV5-4 and TRBJ2-1, is ETGVTQSPTHLIKTRGQQVTLRCSSQSGHNTVSWYQQALGQGPQFIFQYYREEENGRGNFPPRFSGLQFPNYSSELNVNALELDDSALYLCASSLYWQNEQFFGPGTRLTVL.